Below, 9 T cell receptor beta chains from the same sample are listed, as sequenced in a study of PD-L1 blockade in urothelial cancer. The table came from immunoSEQ multiplex PCR; TCRdb's copy has only in-frame clones and leaves some out. Among about 120,000 clones, about 84% were seen once, and the ten largest hold roughly 2.6%. Time point: peripheral blood 6 weeks after treatment start. Here the sequenced sample was PBMCs, taken around atezolizumab (anti-PD-L1) treatment. These receptors were collected from a man in his fifties with urothelial cancer.

The rearrangement joins TRBV9 to TRBJ2-5, with 7 bases identical to TRBD2. The CDR3 spans 15 residues. Per the germline V gene, CDR1 is SGDLS and CDR2 is YYNGEE. Losses at the gene ends were 0 bases for V and 2 bases for J; bases not matched to a gene: 4. In DNA, the CDR3 is TGTGCCAGCAGCGTAGCAGGGACTAAGCAAGAGACCCAGTACTTC. Translation gives CASSVAGTKQETQYF.

CDR3 protein: CASSQGTANTEAFF. DNA of the CDR3: TGCGCCAGCAGCCAGGGGACGGCGAACACTGAAGCTTTCTTT. The V call is TRBV5-1, the J call TRBJ1-1; the D gene is possibly TRBD1 (6 bases). The CDR3 totals 14 residues. Germline V gene lookup returns CDR1 SGHRS and CDR2 YFSETQ. Trimming removed 4 bases at V and 1 base at J, with 11 bases between. The full variable domain, its missing parts supplied by reference TRBV5-1 and TRBJ1-1, is KAGVTQTPRYLIKTRGQQVTLSCSPISGHRSVSWYQQTPGQGLQFLFEYFSETQRNKGNFPGRFSGRQFSNSRSEMNVSTLELGDSALYLCASSQGTANTEAFFGQGTRLTVV.

The chain links TRBV6-5 to TRBJ2-7; 14 bases align to TRBD2. There are 15 residues in the CDR3. The junction had 5 bases not matched to a gene; V was cut back by 5 bases and J by 5 bases. Germline V lookup: CDR1 MNHEY, CDR2 SVGAGI. Here the CDR3 reads CASSRLAGGVHEQYF. Written as DNA, the CDR3 is TGTGCCAGCAGTCGACTAGCGGGAGGGGTGCACGAGCAGTACTTC.

The chain recombines TRBV2 with TRBJ2-7, with 7 bases lining up with TRBD1. This CDR3 spans 13 amino acids. Losses at the gene ends were 5 bases for V and 3 bases for J; bases not matched to a gene: 4. Germline CDR1 is SNHLY and CDR2 is FYNNEI. This chain's CDR3 is CASSPGQYYEQYF. CDR3 coding DNA: TGTGCCAGCAGTCCGGGACAGTACTACGAGCAGTACTTC.

The genes are TRBV5-4 and TRBJ2-5; 9 bases are shared with TRBD1. Losses at the gene ends were 2 bases for V and 11 bases for J; bases not matched to a gene: 10. This CDR3 has 14 amino acids. CDR1 is SGHNT, CDR2 YYREEE, per germline (reference sequence). The CDR3 reads CASSLEQGAGEQYF. The DNA for the CDR3 is TGTGCCAGCAGCTTAGAACAGGGGGCGGGTGAGCAGTACTTC.

The gene calls are TRBV28 and TRBJ2-1; the match to TRBD2 covers 14 bases. V lost 5 bases, J lost 7 bases, and 4 bases stayed unmatched. The CDR3 length is 15 residues. The germline gives CDR1 MDHEN, CDR2 SYDVKM. CDR3 nucleotides: TGTGCCAGCAGTGCCGGGACTAGCGGGAGTAATGAGCAGTTCTTC. Its translation: CASSAGTSGSNEQFF.

A single count supports this clone. The chain has TRBV18 and TRBJ1-1; D ambiguous. The V and J ends lost 0 bases and 4 bases respectively, with 6 bases between them. Germline loops: CDR1 KGHSH, CDR2 LQKENI. CDR3 length: 13 amino acids. CDR3: CASSPPQRTEAFF. CDR3 sequence (DNA): TGTGCCAGCTCACCACCCCAGCGCACTGAAGCTTTCTTT.

The chain joins TRBV10-3 to TRBJ2-1; D might be TRBD2 (6 bases). Trimming removed 8 bases at V and 6 bases at J, with 11 bases between. Germline V gene data show CDR1 as ENHRY and CDR2 as SYGVKD. The CDR3 totals 12 residues. The CDR3 nucleotides are TGTGCCATCTCGGGAGTGGGCAATGAGCAGTTCTTC. Amino acids: CAISGVGNEQFF.

The chain's CDR3 is CASSLAKGRGDSPLHF. In nucleotides, the CDR3 is TGTGCCAGCAGCTTAGCGAAAGGAAGAGGTGATTCACCCCTCCACTTT. The chain recombines TRBV11-1 with TRBJ1-6; D is uncertain. This CDR3 region has 16 residues. The germline V gene has CDR1 SGHAT and CDR2 FQDESV (reference sequence). V was clipped by 0 bases and J by 8 bases, with 14 bases between them.